Listed below are T cell receptor beta chains from one sample, sequenced in a study of cytomegalovirus exposure and HLA in healthy donors. The protocol was immunoSEQ multiplex PCR, while the TCRdb copy is restricted to in-frame clones and leaves out a portion. The table has approximately 160,000 clones, 70% to 85% seen once; the top ten hold 4% to 6%. The sample taken for sequencing was PBMCs. The receptors were sampled from a man between 18 and 29 years old in good health and CMV-seronegative. The CDR3 runs from the conserved cysteine through the conserved F or W. The D gene is left open where the match is weak. Size is omitted from some rows. Given values are once, few, many or a class for expanded clones.

TRBD2	TRBJ2-7	-	TRBV9	CASSVGAGARHEQYF	TGTGCCAGCAGCGTAGGAGCGGGGGCCCGTCACGAGCAGTACTTC
-	TRBJ1-2	-	TRBV28	CASTTAAYGYTF	TGTGCCAGCACTACAGCGGCCTATGGCTACACCTTC
TRBD2	TRBJ2-3	-	TRBV10-3	CAISESSSGSITDTQYF	TGTGCCATCAGTGAGTCCTCGAGCGGGAGCATCACAGATACGCAGTATTTT
-	TRBJ1-6	-	TRBV7-8	CASSLERVPYNSPLHF	TGTGCCAGCAGCTTAGAACGGGTTCCTTATAATTCACCCCTCCACTTT
-	TRBJ2-7	once	TRBV7-2	CASSPLGGRSYEQYF	TGTGCCAGCAGCCCCCTTGGAGGGCGGTCCTACGAGCAGTACTTC
-	TRBJ1-3	-	TRBV4-1	CASSPMGGVGNTIYF	TGCGCCAGCAGCCCCATGGGGGGGGTCGGAAACACCATATATTTT
-	TRBJ2-7	few	TRBV19	CASGRLYEQYF	TGTGCCAGTGGGAGGCTCTACGAGCAGTACTTC
-	TRBJ2-3	-	TRBV5-6	CASSLWTRPTDTQYF	TGTGCCAGCAGCTTGTGGACACGCCCCACAGATACGCAGTATTTT
-	TRBJ1-3	once	TRBV5-1	CASSRDSPTGNTIYF	TGCGCCAGCAGCCGTGACAGCCCGACTGGAAACACCATATATTTT
TRBD1	TRBJ1-3	-	TRBV18	CASSPSGGRNSGNTIYF	TGTGCCAGCTCACCTTCAGGGGGTCGGAATTCTGGAAACACCATATATTTT
TRBD1	TRBJ2-5	-	TRBV28	CASSLWPTGQGSETQYF	TGTGCCAGCAGTTTATGGCCAACGGGACAGGGGTCGGAGACCCAGTACTTC
-	TRBJ2-4	-	TRBV6-1	CASSEGREVDIQYF	TGTGCCAGCAGTGAAGGACGGGAAGTGGACATTCAGTACTTC
-	TRBJ1-5	few	TRBV4-1	CASSLMTNQPQHF	TGCGCCAGCAGCCTTATGACAAATCAGCCCCAGCATTTT
-	TRBJ2-1	-	TRBV11-3	CASSLGRRGSHEQFF	TGTGCCAGCAGCCTTGGCCGGAGAGGGTCCCATGAGCAGTTCTTC
TRBD2	TRBJ2-1	-	TRBV6-4	CASSASLAGGVDEQFF	TGTGCCAGCAGTGCGTCCCTAGCGGGAGGGGTCGATGAGCAGTTCTTC
-	TRBJ2-1	-	TRBV27	CASSLSGRDEQFF	TGTGCCAGCAGTTTGTCGGGTCGGGATGAGCAGTTCTTC
-	TRBJ2-7	-	TRBV5-6	CASSLGFGEQYF	TGTGCCAGCAGCTTGGGATTCGGCGAGCAGTACTTC
-	TRBJ2-1	-	TRBV7-2	CASSLASGGEQFF	TGTGCCAGCAGCTTAGCGTCCGGGGGTGAGCAGTTCTTC
TRBD2	TRBJ2-1	few	TRBV27	CASSSRISGIHNEQFF	TGTGCCAGCAGTTCCCGGATTAGCGGGATTCACAATGAGCAGTTCTTC
TRBD2	TRBJ2-5	-	TRBV18	CASSLGSAGGRKTQYF	TGTGCCAGCTCACTAGGTTCAGCGGGAGGTAGAAAGACCCAGTACTTC
-	TRBJ2-7	-	TRBV6-5	CASSSRSFSYEQYF	TGTGCCAGCAGCTCCAGATCCTTCTCCTACGAGCAGTACTTC
-	TRBJ2-5	-	TRBV4-3	CASSQAAAEETQYF	TGCGCCAGCAGCCAAGCGGCGGCAGAAGAGACCCAGTACTTC
TRBD1	TRBJ1-1	-	TRBV25-1	CASSGYGGQSVVDTEAFF	TGTGCCAGCAGTGGCTATGGGGGACAGTCGGTTGTGGACACTGAAGCTTTCTTT
-	TRBJ1-3	-	TRBV6-5	CASRPDRSGNTIYF	TGTGCCAGCAGACCCGACAGGTCGGGAAACACCATATATTTT
TRBD2	TRBJ2-3	-	TRBV5-1	CASQREYTDTQYF	TGCGCCAGCCAGCGGGAATACACAGATACGCAGTATTTT
-	TRBJ2-1	-	TRBV1	CTSSSLAVGVNEQFF	TGCACCAGCAGCTCACTAGCAGTCGGGGTTAATGAGCAGTTCTTC
TRBD1	TRBJ1-1	-	TRBV6-5	CASSLTGRGNTEAFF	TGTGCCAGCAGCCTGACAGGGCGGGGGAACACTGAAGCTTTCTTT
-	TRBJ1-4	-	TRBV4-1	CASSSERFGKLFF	TGCGCCAGCAGCTCAGAGAGGTTCGGAAAACTGTTTTTT
-	TRBJ1-1	-	TRBV5-5	CASSLSPRELDTEAFF	TGTGCCAGCAGCTTGAGCCCTCGGGAGTTGGACACTGAAGCTTTCTTT